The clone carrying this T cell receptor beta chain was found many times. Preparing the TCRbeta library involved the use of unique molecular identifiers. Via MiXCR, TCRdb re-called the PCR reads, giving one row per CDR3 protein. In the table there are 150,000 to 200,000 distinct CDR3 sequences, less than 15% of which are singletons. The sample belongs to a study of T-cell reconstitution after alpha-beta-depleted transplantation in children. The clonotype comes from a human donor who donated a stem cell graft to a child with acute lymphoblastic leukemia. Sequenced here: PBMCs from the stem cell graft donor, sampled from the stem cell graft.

CDR3 in amino acids: CSVVGMNTEAFF. CDR3 DNA: TGCAGCGTTGTGGGAATGAACACTGAAGCTTTCTTT. This chain joins TRBV29-1 and TRBJ1-1; D remains ambiguous. Germline CDR1 reads SQVTM; CDR2 reads ANQGSEA. The CDR3 is 12 residues long. Trimming cost V 4 bases and J 0 bases, with 6 bases left between them.